The clone carrying this T cell receptor (beta chain) has at least ten counts. Stated time point: newly diagnosed GD, antithyroid drugs for less than 3 months. Researchers made the TCR library from RNA that was extracted from PBMCs. Arm-PCR of CDR3 regions and iRepertoire HTBI primers were the basis on which TCR beta libraries were built. TCRdb re-derived calls from the multiplex PCR reads in MiXCR, one entry per CDR3 protein. Of 350,000 to 500,000 distinct CDR3 sequences listed, 12% to 15% were seen once; the top ten hold roughly a sixth. Unmatched junction bases numbered 11, after V lost 5 bases and J lost 7 bases. There are 15 residues in the CDR3. These data are taken from a study of regulatory T cells in long-lasting Graves disease. These records were also assigned to another study, of T cells in Graves' hyperthyroidism and ophthalmopathy. That report notes: Lactation, pregnancy, other autoimmune disease or uncontrolled infection excluded patients. When the TCR CDR3 underwent first-round RT-PCR, the HTBI primer set was used.

This clonotype was obtained from a woman aged 45-60 years with Graves disease. The sequencing here drew on peripheral blood mononuclear cells (PBMCs), taken at new diagnosis, from a patient treated with antithyroid drugs. The gene calls are TRBV12-3 or TRBV12-4 and TRBJ2-1; 7 positions match TRBD2. In nucleotides, the CDR3 is TGTGCCAGCAGTCCCAGGACTAGGACGGTAAATGAGCAGTTCTTC. Translated: CASSPRTRTVNEQFF.